This TCR beta chain appears in the sequencing data of a study of cytomegalovirus exposure and HLA in healthy donors. This CDR3 is 16 amino acids long. V shed 4 bases and J 8 bases; nucleotides not matched to a gene: 9. Germline V gives CDR1 SGDLS, CDR2 YYNGEE. PCR primers comprised 60 Vbeta and 13 Jbeta primers. Only in-frame clones appear in the TCRdb table, and some are missing; sequencing was by immunoSEQ multiplex PCR. Of over 150,000 clones listed, approximately 81% are singletons. Concerning this clone: The antigen is not known.

Points from the study as a whole: Within an earlier analysis, most TCR beta V segments proved productive either about 90% or about 30% of the time. A later analysis found common viral pathogens apparently linked to several of the most significant clusters. When a later analysis compared HLA-associated TCR beta chains with equally common others, the HLA-associated chains turned out to be more clonally expanded and to have lower generation probabilities. The study recorded 160 or so TCR beta chains that were cytomegalovirus-associated.

The receptor's source is a man younger than 35 in good health and CMV-seronegative. V gene TRBV9 combines with J gene TRBJ2-1; 13 bases match TRBD2. Input material: PBMCs. The CDR3 sequence is CASSLDRTSGSDEQFF. In DNA form, the CDR3 reads TGTGCCAGCAGCCTTGACCGGACTAGCGGGAGCGATGAGCAGTTCTTC. Variable domain in full (rest from reference TRBV9 and TRBJ2-1): DSGVTQTPKHLITATGQRVTLRCSPRSGDLSVYWYQQSLDQGLQFLIQYYNGEERAKGNILERFSAQQFPDLHSELNLSSLELGDSALYFCASSLDRTSGSDEQFFGPGTRLTVL.